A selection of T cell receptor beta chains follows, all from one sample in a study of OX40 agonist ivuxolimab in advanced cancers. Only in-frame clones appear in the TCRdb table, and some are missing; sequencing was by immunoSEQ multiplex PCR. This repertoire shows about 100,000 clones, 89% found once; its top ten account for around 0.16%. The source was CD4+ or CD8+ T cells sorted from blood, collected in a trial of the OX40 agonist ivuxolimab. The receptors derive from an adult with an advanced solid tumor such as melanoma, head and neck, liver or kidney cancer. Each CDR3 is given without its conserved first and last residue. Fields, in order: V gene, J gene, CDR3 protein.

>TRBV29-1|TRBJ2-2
SALLLGRDTGELF
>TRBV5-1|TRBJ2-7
ASSLGPRGYEQY
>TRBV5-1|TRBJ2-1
ASSLTTSGSGNEQF
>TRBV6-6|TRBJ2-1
ASSYSTSGGGLF
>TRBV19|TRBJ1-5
ASTSGARGSSNQPQH
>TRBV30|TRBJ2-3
AWSSTGSSTDTQY
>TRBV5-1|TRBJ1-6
ASSRAKTGTTPGNSPLH
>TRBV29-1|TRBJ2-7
SVVGGLIGGSYEQY
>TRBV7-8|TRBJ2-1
ASSLSVQSSYNEQF
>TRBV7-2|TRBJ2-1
ASSFYNEQF
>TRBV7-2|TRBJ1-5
ASSSGFNSNQPQH
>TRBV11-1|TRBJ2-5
ASSLSSVSRSETQY
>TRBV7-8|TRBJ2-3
ASSGRRALGRTDTQY
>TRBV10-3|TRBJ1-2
AISDRQGGSDGYT
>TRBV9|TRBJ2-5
ASSPGLAETQY
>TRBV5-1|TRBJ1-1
ASSLALGAEAF
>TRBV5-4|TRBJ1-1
ASSQDLRRTEAF
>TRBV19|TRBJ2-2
ASSIIGGELF
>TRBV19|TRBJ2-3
ASSTVTSGGRPDTQY
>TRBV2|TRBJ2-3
ASSERVVSGSPYTQY
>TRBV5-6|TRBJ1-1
ASSSYGQGERSTEAF
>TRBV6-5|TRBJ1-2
ASSYWGGGYT
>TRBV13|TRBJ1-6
ASSLVRNSPLH
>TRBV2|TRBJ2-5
ASALAGGTQY
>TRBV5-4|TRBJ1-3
ASSLPGPNSGNTIY
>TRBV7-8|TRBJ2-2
ASSTGLAGGIRELF
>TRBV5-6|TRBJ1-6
ASSSRQSLNSPLH
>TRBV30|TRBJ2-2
AWSPRPGELF
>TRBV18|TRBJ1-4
ASSRARAGEKLF
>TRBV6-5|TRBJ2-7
ASGGVHSYEQY
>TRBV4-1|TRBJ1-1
ASSQGASRSGAF
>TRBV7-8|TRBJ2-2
ASSLAEFEGGELF
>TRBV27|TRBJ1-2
ASSTDRGIYGYT
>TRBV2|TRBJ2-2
ASSAQGLSSGELF
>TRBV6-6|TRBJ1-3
ASNGQGGGNTIY
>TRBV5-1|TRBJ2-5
ASSSKAEETQY
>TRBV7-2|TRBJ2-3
ASSLAVSTDTQY
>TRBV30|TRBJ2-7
AWSVIGLRYEQY
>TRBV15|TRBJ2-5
AAAKGPRETQY
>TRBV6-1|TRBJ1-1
ASSGQGYRTEAF
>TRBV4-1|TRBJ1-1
ASSRWEPRGPGDAF
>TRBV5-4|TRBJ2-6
ASRRTGANVLT
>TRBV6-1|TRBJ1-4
ASSGGTGLYEKLF
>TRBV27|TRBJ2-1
ASSPRLAYYNEQF
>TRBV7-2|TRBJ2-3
ASSSSSGYTDTQY
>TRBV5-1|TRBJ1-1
ASSLQTRTLNTEAF
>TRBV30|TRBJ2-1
AWSVLHEQF
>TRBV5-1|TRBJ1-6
ASSLSGRTYNSPLH
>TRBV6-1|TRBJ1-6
ASSEPGRGDSPLH
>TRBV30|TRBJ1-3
AWSAQGARNTIY
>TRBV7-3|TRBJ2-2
ASSNGLAGVDTGELF
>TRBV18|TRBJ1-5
ASSRGTGGLQPQH